This TCR beta chain was observed in a study of blood T cell repertoires in COVID-19. This table comes from immunoSEQ multiplex PCR, and its TCRdb copy is limited to in-frame clones, with some not included. The data show some 130,000 clones, with roughly 84% seen just once and under 5.5% held by the top ten. The V and J ends lost 7 bases and 4 bases, in that order; junction bases with no gene match: 11. The germline gives CDR1 SGHNT, CDR2 YYREEE (reference sequence). This CDR3 region has 15 residues. The sample taken for sequencing was PBMCs or T cells enriched from blood (not recorded which). This TCR was recovered from a man aged 35 to 55 with acute COVID-19. The chain couples TRBV5-4 to TRBJ2-3, with 8 bases lining up with TRBD2. CDR3 sequence reads: CASHRGGQRADTQYF. The CDR3 region has the DNA TGTGCCAGCCATCGGGGGGGTCAGAGAGCAGATACGCAGTATTTT. The full variable domain, rest sourced from reference TRBV5-4 and TRBJ2-3, is ETGVTQSPTHLIKTRGQQVTLRCSSQSGHNTVSWYQQALGQGPQFIFQYYREEENGRGNFPPRFSGLQFPNYSSELNVNALELDDSALYLCASHRGGQRADTQYFGPGTRLTVL.